This is a list of T cell receptor beta chains from one sample in a study of human T cells and chemical hapten exposure. TCRdb re-derived calls from the RACE reads in MiXCR, one entry per CDR3 protein. The table has about 350,000 distinct CDR3 sequences, about 6% seen once; the top ten hold over 5.5%. The starting material was whole blood, obtained in connection with sensitization to the hapten diphenylcyclopropenone (DPC). The receptors were gathered from a woman aged 18-35 years with alopecia areata. Some clones in this sample may be carry-over from other donors' samples. Both conserved end residues are part of each CDR3. A D gene is named only where the DNA matches it firmly. The size entry is marked missing in some rows and otherwise reads once, few, many or a size class.

J,size,V,D,CDR3,DNA
TRBJ1-5,many,TRBV20-1,NA,CSARTAGVSNQPQHF,TGCAGTGCTAGGACAGCCGGTGTTAGCAATCAGCCCCAGCATTTT
TRBJ2-2,few,TRBV27,NA,CASTADTGELFF,TGTGCCAGCACAGCGGACACCGGGGAGCTGTTTTTT
TRBJ2-5,once,TRBV2,NA,CASSVTGPRSVKYF,TGTGCCAGCAGTGTGACCGGGCCCCGCTCGGTTAAGTACTTC
TRBJ2-2,NA,TRBV7-2,NA,CASSFGMTGELFF,TGTGCCAGCAGCTTTGGAATGACCGGGGAGCTGTTTTTT
TRBJ1-4,many,TRBV2,NA,CASSLGQAEKLFF,TGTGCCAGCAGTTTAGGACAAGCAGAAAAACTGTTTTTT
TRBJ1-3,many,TRBV29-1,NA,CSVPSGNTIYF,TGCAGCGTTCCCTCTGGAAACACCATATATTTT
TRBJ2-6,NA,TRBV14,NA,CASSQDWGAGANVLTF,TGTGCCAGCAGCCAAGATTGGGGGGCTGGGGCCAACGTCCTGACTTTC
TRBJ2-7,many,TRBV7-9,TRBD1,CASSLAPRDSSSYEQYF,TGTGCCAGCAGCTTAGCCCCCCGGGACAGTAGCTCCTACGAGCAGTACTTC
TRBJ2-7,few,TRBV6-5,NA,CASRTTGSSPGEQYF,TGTGCCAGCAGGACAACCGGGTCCAGCCCCGGCGAGCAGTACTTC
TRBJ2-6,NA,TRBV27,NA,CASSTDTSGANVLTF,TGTGCCAGCAGCACTGATACCTCTGGGGCCAACGTCCTGACTTTC
TRBJ1-1,NA,TRBV6-5,NA,CASRASYGQVTEAFF,TGTGCCAGCAGGGCGAGTTACGGGCAGGTGACCGAAGCTTTCTTT
TRBJ1-1,many,TRBV5-1,NA,CASSLDGGLSRGAFF,TGCGCCAGCAGCTTGGACGGGGGCCTTAGCAGAGGGGCTTTCTTT
TRBJ2-4,NA,TRBV7-2,NA,CASSLQDPGNPLHGKNIQYF,TGTGCCAGCAGCTTACAGGACCCGGGAAATCCCCTTCATGGCAAAAACATTCAGTACTTC
TRBJ1-2,many,TRBV12-3/TRBV12-4,NA,CASSLSSGYTF,TGTGCCAGCAGCCTATCATCTGGCTACACCTTC
TRBJ2-5,NA,TRBV3-1,TRBD1,CASSPPYGTGKKETQYF,TGTGCCAGCAGCCCCCCTTACGGGACAGGGAAGAAAGAGACCCAGTACTTC
TRBJ1-3,many,TRBV12-2,NA,CASRLEWGQLRNTIYF,TGTGCAAGTCGCTTAGAATGGGGACAGCTCCGAAACACCATATATTTT
TRBJ1-5,few,TRBV7-2,TRBD1,CASSSDRAMDQPQHF,TGTGCCAGCAGCTCGGACAGGGCAATGGATCAGCCCCAGCATTTT
TRBJ1-1,many,TRBV7-9,NA,CASRQTEENTEAFF,TGTGCCAGCCGCCAGACAGAAGAGAACACTGAAGCTTTCTTT
TRBJ1-3,few,TRBV6-5,TRBD1,CASSRQGILSSGNTIYF,TGTGCCAGCAGCAGACAGGGAATTTTGAGCTCTGGAAACACCATATATTTT
TRBJ2-7,NA,TRBV20-1,NA,CSASAGASYEQYF,TGCAGTGCTAGTGCGGGGGCCTCCTACGAGCAGTACTTC
TRBJ2-7,few,TRBV20-1,NA,CSATLGAGSSYEQYF,TGCAGTGCTACATTAGGGGCTGGAAGCTCCTACGAGCAGTACTTC
TRBJ2-7,many,TRBV29-1,NA,CSEDKAYSYEQYF,TGCAGCGAGGACAAGGCCTACTCCTACGAGCAGTACTTC
TRBJ1-6,many,TRBV7-9,TRBD1,CASSPLPGQGNSPLHF,TGTGCCAGCAGCCCTCTCCCGGGACAGGGTAATTCACCCCTCCACTTT
TRBJ2-3,many,TRBV7-8,NA,CASSLDTSTDTQYF,TGTGCCAGCAGCTTAGACACTAGCACAGATACGCAGTATTTT
TRBJ1-4,few,TRBV10-3,TRBD1,CAISEADRGDEKLFF,TGTGCCATCAGTGAGGCGGACAGGGGAGATGAAAAACTGTTTTTT
TRBJ2-7,few,TRBV9,NA,CASSVEGSATRGEQYF,TGTGCCAGCAGCGTAGAGGGCTCCGCAACACGGGGGGAGCAGTACTTC
TRBJ2-7,few,TRBV12-3/TRBV12-4,TRBD1,CASSRDRFSYEQYF,TGTGCCAGCAGTAGGGACAGGTTCTCCTACGAGCAGTACTTC